Listed below are T cell receptor beta chains from one sample, sequenced in a study of OX40 agonist ivuxolimab in advanced cancers. Using immunoSEQ multiplex PCR, the repertoire was profiled, and TCRdb retains in-frame clones only, with some absent. The sample yields 25,000 to 35,000 clones, less than 90% seen once. Source: CD4+ or CD8+ T cells sorted from blood, taken in a trial of the OX40 agonist ivuxolimab. The receptors shown here come from an adult with an advanced solid tumor such as melanoma, head and neck, liver or kidney cancer. Each CDR3 is given without its conserved first and last residue. A D gene is named only where the DNA matches it firmly.

>14|TRBD1|TRBJ2-2|TRBV7-3
ASSFPGQGAVGELF
>12|.|TRBJ1-6|TRBV7-8
ASSLNSANSPLH
>9|.|TRBJ2-2|TRBV7-9
ARGTPGELF
>11|.|TRBJ2-2|TRBV23-1
ASSQRCRRELF
>8|.|TRBJ2-7|TRBV7-3
ASKGGEQY
>11|.|TRBJ2-3|TRBV27
ASGLLSTDTQY
>12|TRBD1|TRBJ2-5|TRBV2
ASSGGQGRGEQY
>13|TRBD1|TRBJ2-7|TRBV19
ASSIQDRLGHEQY
>15|TRBD1|TRBJ2-4|TRBV4-1
ASSQVQGMVAKNIQY
>11|TRBD1|TRBJ2-1|TRBV2
ASSVSTGLEQF
>10|.|TRBJ1-6|TRBV2
ASSEYDGGIH
>15|TRBD2|TRBJ2-1|TRBV29-1
SVVGLSRGSSYNEQF
>12|.|TRBJ2-1|TRBV30
AWNTGSSYNEQF
>11|.|TRBJ1-1|TRBV6-1
ASSEVWNTEAF
>12|.|TRBJ2-5|TRBV28
ASSRKGYQETQY
>12|TRBD1|TRBJ2-7|TRBV5-6
ASSLGTGSGEQY
>11|.|TRBJ2-5|TRBV5-5
ASGRGESETQY
>9|.|TRBJ2-7|TRBV20-1
SARVYYEQY
>11|.|TRBJ2-5|TRBV6-6
ATHRGGWETQY
>15|TRBD1|TRBJ2-3|TRBV27
ASTSLPGQGATDTQY
>10|.|TRBJ1-2|TRBV2
ASRPGQFGYT
>13|.|TRBJ2-7|TRBV9
ASSALSGNPYEQY
>15|TRBD2|TRBJ2-3|TRBV9
ASNLPSAGAVTDTQY
>10|.|TRBJ2-6|TRBV9
ASSAGANVLT
>14|.|TRBJ1-1|TRBV5-5
ASSGGPGRMNTEAF
>12|.|TRBJ2-7|TRBV5-5
ASSPRGGGSEQY
>8|.|TRBJ2-3|TRBV28
ASTSDTQY
>13|.|TRBJ2-7|TRBV6-5
ASSTSWAAPEEQY
>15|.|TRBJ2-1|TRBV7-8
ASSLPRRLQAYNEQF
>10|.|TRBJ2-7|TRBV7-8
ASSLLIYEQY
>14|TRBD1|TRBJ2-1|TRBV5-1
ASSQDRDSSYNEQF
>11|.|TRBJ1-3|TRBV4-1
ASSQVSGNTIY
>14|.|TRBJ2-3|TRBV2
ASWRLGSGGADTQY
>13|.|TRBJ2-5|TRBV4-1
ASSLRLAGQETQY